The sequence of this T cell receptor (beta chain) was determined in a study of blood T cell repertoires in COVID-19 (dated by TCRdb to the early 2020s). About the full investigation: Collaborator samples came from the United States, Italy and Spain and covered acute and convalescent phases of COVID-19. The material from the prospective study consisted of cDNA or gDNA derived from T cells, B-cell-depleted T cells, or PBMCs. The dataset comprised deeply sampled blood TCRbeta repertoires from subjects exposed to, actively infected with, or recovered from COVID-19. The repertoires were released in a freely available public database intended as a resource for research on the immune response to SARS-CoV-2. The samples were drawn from two sources: the first 160 participants of the ongoing ImmuneRACE study, and over 1,000 subjects contributed by 6 global collaborators. The sample metadata nearly always contained a de-identified subject ID, COVID-19 status, age in years and sex. Where available, HLA class I and class II types were obtained from metadata supplied by the sample provider rather than from assay-based typing.

The germline V gene yields MDHEN for CDR1 and SYDVKM for CDR2. Taken from cysteine to phenylalanine, the CDR3 has 14 residues. The kept DNA is CDR3 alone, 42 bases in frame from the first base. Unmatched junction bases come to 7, with V trimmed by 2 bases and J by 6 bases. Comment on this clone: No cognate antigen has been identified for it. No base quality values were provided; no much bigger clone lies one nucleotide off.

TCRbeta CDR3 regions were amplified from genomic DNA using the immunoSEQ Assay, a bias-controlled multiplex PCR. On the authors' methods: The number of nucleated cells in each sample was estimated by amplification of reference gene primers within the assay. To quantify the absolute abundance of each unique TCRbeta CDR3 rearrangement, sequence reads were collapsed and filtered. For each sample, productive Simpson clonality was calculated as the square root of Simpson's diversity index over productive rearrangements. Here the immuneACCESS table is served through TCRdb, limited to in-frame sequences with V and J called. Missing clones are a known gap in these copies; in checked studies unresolved V genes cover under half, and the rest lacks a known reason. V, J and clone size derive from that table, while D and trimming were established from the DNA sequence. A total of tens of thousands of clones appear in this sample, around 85% of them only once. Just over 5% of the sample rests with the top ten.

Overall study results and their limits: The quantity of clinical and demographic metadata differed by source and by participant and was supplied without curation.

Collaborating institutions collected whole blood in K2EDTA tubes following their own protocols. For TCRbeta analysis, collaborators shipped samples in one of three forms: frozen whole blood, isolated PBMCs, or DNA extracted from either of those sample types. The sequence derives from a man at least 80 years old with acute or convalescent COVID-19. The sample comprised peripheral blood. Here the chain combines TRBV28 and TRBJ2-7, and TRBD2 matches 7 of the central bases. The CDR3 protein: CASSLRAGEGEQYF. The DNA sequence reads TGTGCCAGCAGTTTACGTGCGGGAGAGGGCGAGCAGTACTTC.